The clone carrying this T cell receptor (beta chain) has only a few counts. Antigen specificity is unknown. This record belongs to a study of CD8+ T cells in alopecia areata. Study observations and caveats: Normal scalp showed lower clonality than lesional scalp, especially alopecia totalis/universalis.

Extracted RNA was reverse transcribed into cDNA, the sequencing template. Assay: immunoSEQ multiplex PCR; the TCRdb copy retains only in-frame clones and omits some. Here the sample spans 93,000 or so clones, less than 70% being singletons. Sequencing was performed on CD4+ T cells sorted from blood. This receptor was taken from a human donor in good health.

CDR3 in amino acids: CASSFPHRGPAFF. The CDR3 DNA reads as TGTGCCAGCAGCTTCCCTCACAGGGGGCCAGCTTTCTTT. The chain combines TRBV7-2 with TRBJ1-1, with 9 bases identical to TRBD1. From germline, CDR1 is SGHTA and CDR2 FQGNSA. The J segment lost 10 bases and the V segment lost 3 bases, leaving 6 bases of the junction unmatched. The CDR3 extends over 13 amino acids. Combining the CDR3 with reference TRBV7-2 and TRBJ1-1 gives the whole variable domain GAGVSQSPSNKVTEKGKDVELRCDPISGHTALYWYRQSLGQGLEFLIYFQGNSAPDKSGLPSDRFSAERTGGSVSTLTIQRTQQEDSAVYLCASSFPHRGPAFFGQGTRLTVV.